The clone carrying this TCR beta chain was counted a few times. This sample is drawn from a study of CD8+ T cells in alopecia areata. Study-wide background: Tofacitinib administration to treated patients was oral, at 5 to 10 mg twice daily.

The germline V gene encodes CDR1 SGHRS and CDR2 YFSETQ. There are 14 residues in the CDR3. Trimming stripped 0 bases from V and 9 bases from J, with 13 bases between. As the sequencing template, cDNA was produced by extracting RNA and reverse transcribing it. Profiled with immunoSEQ multiplex PCR; TCRdb holds only in-frame clones, not every one. The sample shows tens of thousands of clones, around 60% of them seen only once. Treatment noted: oral pan-JAK inhibitor, 5-10 mg twice daily. The sample was CD8+ T cells sorted from blood, taken at week 24, from a patient treated with tofacitinib. The sequence derives from a human donor with alopecia areata. This chain joins TRBV5-1 and TRBJ2-1; D might be TRBD2 (5 bases). CDR3 sequence: CASSLARTLVEQFF. CDR3 nucleotide sequence: TGCGCCAGCAGCTTGGCCAGGACTCTGGTTGAGCAGTTCTTC. The full variable domain, completed using reference TRBV5-1 and TRBJ2-1, is KAGVTQTPRYLIKTRGQQVTLSCSPISGHRSVSWYQQTPGQGLQFLFEYFSETQRNKGNFPGRFSGRQFSNSRSEMNVSTLELGDSALYLCASSLARTLVEQFFGPGTRLTVL.